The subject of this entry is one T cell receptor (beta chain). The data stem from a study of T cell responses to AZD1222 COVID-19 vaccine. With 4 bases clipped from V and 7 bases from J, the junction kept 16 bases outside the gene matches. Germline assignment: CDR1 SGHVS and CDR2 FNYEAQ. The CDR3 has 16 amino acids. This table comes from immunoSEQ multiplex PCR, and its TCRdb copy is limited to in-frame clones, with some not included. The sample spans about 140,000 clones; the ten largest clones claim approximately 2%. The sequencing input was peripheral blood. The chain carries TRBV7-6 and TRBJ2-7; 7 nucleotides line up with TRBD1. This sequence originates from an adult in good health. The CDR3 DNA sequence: TGTGCCAGCAGCTGGGATCAGACAGGGCCAGGACGTGAGCAGTACTTC. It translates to CASSWDQTGPGREQYF.